This T cell receptor (beta chain) appears in the sequencing data of a study of blood T cells in healthy people across ages. Whole-study results and caveats: There was a strong correlation between TCR beta diversity and naive T cell percentage.

The use of a sample-barcoded 5' primer and a J-beta primer mix characterized a second PCR of roughly 6 to 11 cycles. TCRdb re-derived calls from the 5' RACE reads in MiXCR, one entry per CDR3 protein. Here the sample spans about 900,000 distinct CDR3 sequences, 40% to 60% being singletons. This CDR3 region has 18 residues. Germline CDR1 MGHRA, CDR2 YSYEKL. The V gene lost 1 base and the J gene lost 3 bases, with 21 bases spanning the gap. This clonotype was counted only a few times. The antigen is unknown. This chain links TRBV4-1 with TRBJ1-2, with a tentative D call TRBD1 (5 bases). The sequence came from a man under 40 in good health. The sequenced sample consisted of blood. CDR3 nucleotide sequence: TGCGCCAGCAGCCAAGTTGCCGGGCCCCGGAGGGGTGACTATGGCTACACCTTC. Protein: CASSQVAGPRRGDYGYTF.